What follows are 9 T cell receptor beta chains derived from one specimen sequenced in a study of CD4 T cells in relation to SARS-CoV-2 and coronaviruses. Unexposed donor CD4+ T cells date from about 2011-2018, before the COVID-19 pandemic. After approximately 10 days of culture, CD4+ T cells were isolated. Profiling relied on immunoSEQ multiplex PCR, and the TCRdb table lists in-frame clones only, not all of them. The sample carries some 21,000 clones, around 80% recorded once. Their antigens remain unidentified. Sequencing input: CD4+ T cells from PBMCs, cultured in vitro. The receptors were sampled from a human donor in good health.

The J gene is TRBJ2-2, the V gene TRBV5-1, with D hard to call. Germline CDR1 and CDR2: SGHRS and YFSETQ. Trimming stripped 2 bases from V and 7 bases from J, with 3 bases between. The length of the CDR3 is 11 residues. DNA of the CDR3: TGCGCCAGCAGCTTCTACGGGGAGCTGTTTTTT. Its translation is CASSFYGELFF.

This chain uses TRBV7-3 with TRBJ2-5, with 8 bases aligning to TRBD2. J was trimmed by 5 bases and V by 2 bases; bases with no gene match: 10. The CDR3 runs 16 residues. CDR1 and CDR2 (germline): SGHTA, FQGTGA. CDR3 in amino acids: CASSLGSGSGGETQYF. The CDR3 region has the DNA TGTGCCAGCAGCTTAGGAAGCGGGAGTGGCGGCGAGACCCAGTACTTC. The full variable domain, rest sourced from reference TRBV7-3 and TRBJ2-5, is GAGVSQTPSNKVTEKGKYVELRCDPISGHTALYWYRQSLGQGPEFLIYFQGTGAADDSGLPNDRFFAVRPEGSVSTLKIQRTERGDSAVYLCASSLGSGSGGETQYFGPGTRLLVL.

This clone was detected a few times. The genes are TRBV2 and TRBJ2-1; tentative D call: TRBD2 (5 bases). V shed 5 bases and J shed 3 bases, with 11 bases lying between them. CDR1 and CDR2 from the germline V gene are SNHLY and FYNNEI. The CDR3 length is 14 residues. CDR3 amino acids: CASSFRGIYNEQFF. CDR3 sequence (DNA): TGTGCCAGCAGTTTCCGGGGAATCTACAATGAGCAGTTCTTC.

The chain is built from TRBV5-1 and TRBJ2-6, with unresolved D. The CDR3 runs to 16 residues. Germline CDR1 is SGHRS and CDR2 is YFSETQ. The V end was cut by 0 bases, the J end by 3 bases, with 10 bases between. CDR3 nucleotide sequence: TGCGCCAGCAGCTTGGGGATTGGTCTTGGGGCCAACGTCCTGACTTTC. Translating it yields CASSLGIGLGANVLTF.

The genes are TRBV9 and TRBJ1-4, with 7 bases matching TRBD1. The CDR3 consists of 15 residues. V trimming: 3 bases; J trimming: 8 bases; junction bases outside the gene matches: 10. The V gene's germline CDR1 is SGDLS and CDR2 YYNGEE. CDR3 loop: CASSASGQRAEKLFF. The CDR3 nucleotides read TGTGCCAGCAGCGCCTCGGGACAGCGCGCCGAAAAACTGTTTTTT.

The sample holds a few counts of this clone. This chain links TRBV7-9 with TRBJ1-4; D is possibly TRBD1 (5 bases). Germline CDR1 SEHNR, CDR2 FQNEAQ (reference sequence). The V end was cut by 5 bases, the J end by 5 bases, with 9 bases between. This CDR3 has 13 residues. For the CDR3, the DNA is TGTGCCAGCAGCCCGACAGCGAATGAAAAACTGTTTTTT. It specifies CASSPTANEKLFF.

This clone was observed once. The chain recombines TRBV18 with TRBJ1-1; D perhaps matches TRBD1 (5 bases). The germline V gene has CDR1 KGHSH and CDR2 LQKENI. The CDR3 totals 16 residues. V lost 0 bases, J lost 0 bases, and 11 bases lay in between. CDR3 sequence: CASSPPSRGLNTEAFF. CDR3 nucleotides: TGTGCCAGCTCACCACCGAGCCGGGGGTTGAACACTGAAGCTTTCTTT.

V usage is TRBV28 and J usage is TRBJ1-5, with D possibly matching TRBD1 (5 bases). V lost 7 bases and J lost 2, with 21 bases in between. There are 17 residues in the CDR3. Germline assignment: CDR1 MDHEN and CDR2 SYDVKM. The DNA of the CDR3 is TGTGCCAGCAAGGAGGGCAGTAACTCGGGGGGCAATCAGCCCCAGCATTTT. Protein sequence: CASKEGSNSGGNQPQHF.

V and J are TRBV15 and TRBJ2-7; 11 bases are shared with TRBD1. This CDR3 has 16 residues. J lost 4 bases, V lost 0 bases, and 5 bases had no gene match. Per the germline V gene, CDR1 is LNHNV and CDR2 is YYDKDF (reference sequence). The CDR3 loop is CATSRDRGTGGYEQYF. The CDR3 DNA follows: TGTGCCACCAGCAGAGATAGGGGGACAGGGGGGTACGAGCAGTACTTC.